Presented here are 24 T cell receptor beta chains from one specimen sequenced in a study of T cells in localized non-small cell lung cancer. Sequencing was performed with immunoSEQ multiplex PCR; in TCRdb, only in-frame clones are kept and a portion is missing. The sample includes 30,000 to 45,000 clones, around 86% of them seen just once. The input for sequencing was peripheral blood mononuclear cells, taken before any cancer treatment. The receptors shown here come from a male donor at least 60 years old with stage II lung adenocarcinoma.

The V call is TRBV7-9, the J call TRBJ2-7, with 7 positions matching TRBD2. Germline CDR1 is SEHNR and CDR2 is FQNEAQ (reference sequence). The CDR3 has 15 amino acids. V lost 4 bases to trimming and J lost 0 bases; unmatched junction nucleotides: 6. As DNA, the CDR3 is TGTGCCAGCAGCTGGGCGGGCGGGAGCTCCTACGAGCAGTACTTC. Its translation is CASSWAGGSSYEQYF.

CDR3 sequence: CASSVPGSDTQYF. The CDR3 DNA follows: TGTGCCAGCTCAGTCCCCGGATCGGATACGCAGTATTTT. This chain links TRBV18 with TRBJ2-3, with D uncertain. CDR1 KGHSH and CDR2 LQKENI come from the germline V gene. The CDR3 covers 13 residues. The V end was cut by 5 bases, the J end by 6 bases, with 12 bases between.

The chain employs TRBV5-1 and TRBJ2-3; the D gene is possibly TRBD1 (5 bases). CDR1 is SGHRS, CDR2 YFSETQ, per germline. Trimming cost V 0 bases and J 8 bases, with 22 bases left between them. The CDR3 is made up of 17 amino acids. The CDR3 DNA reads TGCGCCAGCAGCTTGGACAGGACCGGGCCCCAAATGAGTACGCAGTATTTT. Its protein product is CASSLDRTGPQMSTQYF. Full variable domain (missing parts from reference TRBV5-1 and TRBJ2-3): KAGVTQTPRYLIKTRGQQVTLSCSPISGHRSVSWYQQTPGQGLQFLFEYFSETQRNKGNFPGRFSGRQFSNSRSEMNVSTLELGDSALYLCASSLDRTGPQMSTQYFGPGTRLTVL.

This chain connects TRBV11-3 to TRBJ2-2, with D possibly matching TRBD1 (5 bases). Per the germline V gene, CDR1 is SGHNT and CDR2 is YENEEA. CDR3 length: 14 amino acids. V was shortened by 3 bases and J by 5 bases, with 10 bases between the two germline ends. The CDR3 reads CASSLVGETGELFF. The CDR3 bases are TGTGCCAGCAGCTTGGTAGGGGAAACCGGGGAGCTGTTTTTT.

This clone was detected a few times. This sequence joins TRBV11-2 and TRBJ2-2; a possible D gene is TRBD1 (7 bases). Germline V gene sequence: CDR1 SGHAT, CDR2 FQNNGV. V was shortened by 6 bases and J by 4 bases, with 18 bases between the two germline ends. The CDR3 covers 16 residues. CDR3 in amino acids: CASSFNAGGGTGELFF. For the CDR3, the DNA is TGTGCCAGCAGTTTTAACGCAGGGGGAGGCACCGGGGAGCTGTTTTTT.

The chain employs TRBV5-1 and TRBJ2-3, with unresolved D. Germline CDR1 SGHRS, CDR2 YFSETQ. The V gene lost 0 bases and the J gene lost 2 bases, with 10 bases spanning the gap. The CDR3 consists of 15 residues. The CDR3 reads CASSLEVDPTDTQYF. DNA for the CDR3: TGCGCCAGCAGCTTGGAAGTAGACCCCACAGATACGCAGTATTTT. The whole variable domain, remainder taken from reference TRBV5-1 and TRBJ2-3, is KAGVTQTPRYLIKTRGQQVTLSCSPISGHRSVSWYQQTPGQGLQFLFEYFSETQRNKGNFPGRFSGRQFSNSRSEMNVSTLELGDSALYLCASSLEVDPTDTQYFGPGTRLTVL.

This clone was observed a handful of times. The chain has TRBV7-2 and TRBJ1-4, with D maybe TRBD1 (6 bases). This CDR3 region has 15 residues. CDR1 SGHTA and CDR2 FQGNSA come from the germline V gene. Trimming took 5 bases from V and 4 from J, leaving 14 bases between them. CDR3 nucleotide sequence: TGTGCCAGCAGCCTGGGGCTCAGGGGTAATGAAAAACTGTTTTTT. It translates to CASSLGLRGNEKLFF.

The V and J genes are TRBV10-3 and TRBJ1-5; D is unclear. This CDR3 spans 15 amino acids. Germline CDR1 reads ENHRY; CDR2 reads SYGVKD. V was trimmed by 0 bases and J by 4 bases, leaving 10 bases between them. The chain's CDR3 is CAISESFQANQPQHF. Written as DNA, the CDR3 is TGTGCCATCAGTGAGTCTTTCCAGGCGAATCAGCCCCAGCATTTT.

The chain joins TRBV28 to TRBJ1-4; 7 bases fit TRBD1. There are 16 residues in the CDR3. Germline CDR1 and CDR2: MDHEN and SYDVKM. V lost 6 bases, J lost 2 bases, and 9 bases stayed unmatched. The CDR3 here is CASRSGGGGTNEKLFF. The DNA of the CDR3 is TGTGCCAGCAGGTCAGGGGGGGGAGGGACTAATGAAAAACTGTTTTTT.

This clone was counted a single time. This chain joins TRBV7-3 and TRBJ2-1, with D unresolved. The V gene lost 5 bases and the J gene lost 0 bases, with 8 bases spanning the gap. CDR3 length: 14 amino acids. Per the germline V gene, CDR1 is SGHTA and CDR2 is FQGTGA. The CDR3 region has the DNA TGTGCCAGCAGCCGGGTCAGCTCCTACAATGAGCAGTTCTTC. It specifies CASSRVSSYNEQFF.

The chain carries TRBV7-8 and TRBJ1-1; TRBD1 aligns across 7 bases. Trimming at V came to 4 bases and at J to 4 bases, leaving 6 bases not matched to a gene. This CDR3 spans 14 amino acids. The germline CDR1 and CDR2 sequences are SGHVS and FQNEAQ. This chain's CDR3 is CASSSQGVSTEAFF. CDR3 DNA sequence: TGTGCCAGCAGCTCCCAGGGGGTCAGCACTGAAGCTTTCTTT.

Only a few counts were recorded for this clone. This chain links TRBV10-1 with TRBJ1-4, with D unresolved. Per the germline V gene, CDR1 is WNHNN and CDR2 is SYGVQD (reference sequence). The CDR3 is made up of 16 amino acids. V lost 2 bases and J 0 bases, leaving 10 bases between the germline ends. The CDR3 loop reads CASSEQATPTNEKLFF. CDR3 DNA sequence: TGCGCCAGCAGTGAGCAGGCCACACCAACTAATGAAAAACTGTTTTTT.

This rearrangement joins TRBV5-5 to TRBJ1-1; D unclear. V was pared by 4 bases and J by 3 bases, with 13 bases between. The germline CDR1 and CDR2 sequences are SGHKS and YYEKEE (reference sequence). The CDR3 totals 14 residues. The CDR3 DNA follows: TGTGCCAGCAGCCGCTCTTCCATGGACACTGAAGCTTTCTTT. It translates to CASSRSSMDTEAFF.

The gene calls are TRBV2 and TRBJ1-1; D remains ambiguous. V was clipped by 6 bases and J by 8 bases, with 10 bases between them. CDR1 and CDR2 (germline): SNHLY, FYNNEI. CDR3 length equals 11 residues. The CDR3 sequence: CASRGYGEAFF. The CDR3 DNA sequence: TGTGCCAGCAGAGGGTACGGGGAAGCTTTCTTT.

Here the CDR3 DNA reads TGTGCCAGCAGCTTCCAGGGGACCGGGGAGCTGTTTTTT. Encoded protein: CASSFQGTGELFF. The rearrangement joins TRBV7-2 to TRBJ2-2, with D maybe TRBD1 (6 bases). CDR3 size: 13 residues. V lost 3 bases to trimming and J lost 5 bases, with 7 bases between them. Germline V gene sequence: CDR1 SGHTA, CDR2 FQGNSA.

The chain recombines TRBV4-3 with TRBJ2-2, with D perhaps TRBD1 (5 bases). The CDR3 length is 19 residues. Germline CDR1 is LGHNA and CDR2 is YSLEER. Trimming left V 0 bases short and J 0 bases short, with 17 bases between. The CDR3 here is CASSQEMVEGAANTGELFF. Written as DNA, the CDR3 is TGCGCCAGCAGCCAAGAGATGGTAGAAGGGGCGGCGAACACCGGGGAGCTGTTTTTT.

The chain links TRBV4-1 to TRBJ2-7, with 13 bases identical to TRBD2. Germline V gives CDR1 MGHRA, CDR2 YSYEKL. The CDR3 spans 15 residues. Trimming took 4 bases from V and 6 from J; bases not matched to a gene: 6. CDR3 in DNA: TGCGCCAGCAGCCGCCCAACTAGCGGGAGGGCCGAGCAGTACTTC. As protein: CASSRPTSGRAEQYF.

The chain links TRBV7-2 to TRBJ2-3; D is undetermined. Trimming shortened V by 2 bases and J by 0 bases, and 9 bases separated the two germline ends. CDR1 and CDR2 from the germline V gene are SGHTA and FQGNSA. The CDR3 length is 15 residues. As DNA, the CDR3 is TGTGCCAGCAGCTTATGGGCTCTGAGCACAGATACGCAGTATTTT. It translates to CASSLWALSTDTQYF.

V is TRBV19 and J is TRBJ1-5, with 7 bases aligning to TRBD1. The V and J ends lost 7 bases and 5 bases, in that order; junction bases with no gene match: 8. The CDR3 has 14 residues. Germline-derived CDR1 and CDR2 are LNHDA and SQIVND (reference sequence). CDR3 in DNA: TGTGCCAGTACCCGGGGGCAGGGGGATCAGCCCCAGCATTTT. It is translated as CASTRGQGDQPQHF.

The gene calls are TRBV9 and TRBJ2-1; 7 bases align to TRBD2. Germline CDR1 is SGDLS and CDR2 is YYNGEE. There are 16 residues in the CDR3. Trimming removed 3 bases from V and 0 bases from J; junction bases left unmatched: 6. CDR3 in DNA: TGTGCCAGCAGCGGCGAGCGGGGACGCTCCTACAATGAGCAGTTCTTC. Protein product: CASSGERGRSYNEQFF.

The rearrangement links TRBV14 to TRBJ2-5; 11 bases agree with TRBD2. CDR1 and CDR2 from the germline V gene are SGHDN and FVKESK. V was clipped by 4 bases and J by 4 bases; unmatched bases: 5. The CDR3 runs 15 residues. CDR3 sequence reads: CASSRWLAGGETQYF. In DNA, the CDR3 is TGTGCCAGCAGCCGTTGGCTAGCGGGAGGAGAGACCCAGTACTTC.

The chain has TRBV5-1 and TRBJ2-2; weak D call: TRBD2 (5 bases). The CDR3 sequence is 19 residues long. Looked up from germline, CDR1 is SGHRS and CDR2 is YFSETQ. The ends were cut back, 1 base at V and 3 bases at J, with 22 bases in the middle. CDR3 loop: CASSLYTRRPAGDTGELFF. CDR3 nucleotide sequence: TGCGCCAGCAGCTTGTACACAAGAAGGCCCGCCGGGGACACCGGGGAGCTGTTTTTT.

The chain carries TRBV30 and TRBJ2-5; TRBD2 might be the D (7 bases). The CDR3 runs 15 residues. CDR1 and CDR2 (germline): GTSNPN, SVGIG (reference sequence). The V end lost 7 bases, the J end lost 1 base, and 19 bases lay between the germline ends. In DNA form, the CDR3 reads TGTGCCTCGAGGAAGGAGGGGGGGCTCCAAGAGACCCAGTACTTC. This translates into CASRKEGGLQETQYF.

V is TRBV6-4 and J is TRBJ2-1; 9 bases are shared with TRBD2. This CDR3 has 15 amino acids. The V gene's germline CDR1 is MRHNA and CDR2 SNTAGT. The trim removed 3 bases at V and 0 bases at J, leaving 0 bases unmatched. The CDR3 region is CASSEREGSYNEQFF. The DNA for the CDR3 is TGTGCCAGCAGTGAGCGGGAGGGCTCCTACAATGAGCAGTTCTTC.